The 23 T cell receptor beta chains in this list originate from one sample, sequenced in a study of OX40 agonist ivuxolimab in advanced cancers. Data came from immunoSEQ multiplex PCR; TCRdb stores just in-frame clones and leaves some out. The sample records tens of thousands of clones, around 90% being singletons. The source material was CD4+ or CD8+ T cells sorted from blood, sampled in a trial of the OX40 agonist ivuxolimab. The receptors were gathered from an adult with an advanced solid tumor such as melanoma, head and neck, liver or kidney cancer.

The chain couples TRBV6-5 to TRBJ1-2, with D tentatively TRBD1 (5 bases). Trimming cost V 5 bases and J 6 bases, with 19 bases left between them. This CDR3 comprises 15 residues. Germline values: CDR1 MNHEY, CDR2 SVGAGI. This chain's CDR3 is CASSRPSSGTDGYTF. CDR3 in DNA: TGTGCCAGCAGTCGGCCCTCATCCGGGACGGATGGCTACACCTTC.

CDR3 region: CASSALGLAGSNEQFF. CDR3 DNA: TGTGCCAGCAGCGCCCTGGGGCTAGCGGGAAGCAATGAGCAGTTCTTC. The rearrangement joins TRBV9 to TRBJ2-1, with 9 bases matching TRBD2. The CDR3 totals 16 residues. The germline V gene encodes CDR1 SGDLS and CDR2 YYNGEE. V shed 3 bases, J shed 6 bases, and the junction held 10 bases outside the gene matches. Full variable domain (remainder filled in from reference TRBV9 and TRBJ2-1): DSGVTQTPKHLITATGQRVTLRCSPRSGDLSVYWYQQSLDQGLQFLIQYYNGEERAKGNILERFSAQQFPDLHSELNLSSLELGDSALYFCASSALGLAGSNEQFFGPGTRLTVL.

The sample holds one count of this clone. V usage is TRBV6-5 and J usage is TRBJ2-5; 9 bases map to TRBD2. The J call may be in error: the DNA end matches TRBJ2-7 better. Germline values: CDR1 MNHEY, CDR2 SVGAGI. The CDR3 sequence is 15 residues long. CDR3 DNA sequence: TGTGCCAGCAGTCCTCGGTCTAGCGGGACCTACGAGCAGTACTTC. Its translation: CASSPRSSGTYEQYF.

This chain uses TRBV5-4 with TRBJ2-5, with 10 bases lining up with TRBD1. The ends lost 5 bases at V and 5 bases at J; junction bases unmatched: 9. The germline V gene has CDR1 SGHNT and CDR2 YYREEE (reference sequence). The CDR3 extends over 15 amino acids. Here the CDR3 DNA reads TGTGCCAGCAGGTCCGACAGGGGGCTTACTGAGACCCAGTACTTC. Amino acid sequence: CASRSDRGLTETQYF.

The V and J genes are TRBV27 and TRBJ1-1; TRBD1 agrees at 8 bases. Germline CDR1 and CDR2: MNHEY and SMNVEV (reference sequence). J lost 1 base, V lost 4 bases, and 8 bases had no gene match. The CDR3 is 16 residues long. The CDR3 nucleotides read TGTGCCAGCAGTTCATACCCAGGGGGCCAGAACACTGAAGCTTTCTTT. Residues: CASSSYPGGQNTEAFF.

The V and J genes are TRBV4-2 and TRBJ2-1, with D possibly TRBD1 on 5 matching bases. This CDR3 has 12 amino acids. Germline V gene lookup returns CDR1 LGHNA and CDR2 YNFKEQ. The V gene lost 3 bases and the J gene lost 8 bases, with 8 bases spanning the gap. CDR3 sequence reads: CASSHRGDEQFF. CDR3 coding DNA: TGTGCCAGCAGCCATAGGGGTGATGAGCAGTTCTTC.

The rearrangement joins TRBV10-3 to TRBJ1-2, with D tentatively TRBD1 (6 bases). This CDR3 comprises 14 residues. V was trimmed by 6 bases and J by 1 base, leaving 12 bases between them. Germline lookup yields CDR1 ENHRY and CDR2 SYGVKD. The CDR3 here is CAISNHRVNYGYTF. CDR3 coding DNA: TGTGCCATCAGCAACCACAGGGTTAACTATGGCTACACCTTC.

This clone appeared once. The chain combines TRBV5-1 with TRBJ2-7, with D possibly TRBD2 on 6 matching bases. V was cut by 3 bases and J by 0 bases, with 16 bases left in between. The CDR3 contains 16 residues. Germline assignment: CDR1 SGHRS and CDR2 YFSETQ. The CDR3 DNA sequence: TGCGCCAGCAGCTCAGGTCCCGGGCGGGGCTCCTACGAGCAGTACTTC. Its protein product is CASSSGPGRGSYEQYF. Full variable domain (outside the CDR3, taken from reference TRBV5-1 and TRBJ2-7): KAGVTQTPRYLIKTRGQQVTLSCSPISGHRSVSWYQQTPGQGLQFLFEYFSETQRNKGNFPGRFSGRQFSNSRSEMNVSTLELGDSALYLCASSSGPGRGSYEQYFGPGTRLTVT.

The chain has TRBV7-2 and TRBJ2-7; D possibly matches TRBD1 or TRBD2 (5 bases each). CDR3 length: 14 amino acids. The V gene lost 4 bases and the J gene lost 0 bases, with 10 bases spanning the gap. Germline loops: CDR1 SGHTA, CDR2 FQGNSA. The CDR3 loop is CASSSGRASYEQYF. CDR3 in DNA: TGTGCCAGCAGCTCGGGACGGGCCTCCTACGAGCAGTACTTC.

The chain recombines TRBV28 with TRBJ1-1, with a tentative D call TRBD1 (6 bases). Germline CDR1 reads MDHEN; CDR2 reads SYDVKM. CDR3 length: 11 amino acids. The germline V and J ends were trimmed by 6 bases and 8 bases, with 10 bases remaining between them. Here the CDR3 reads CASRGGQEAFF. In DNA form, the CDR3 reads TGTGCCAGCAGGGGAGGACAGGAAGCTTTCTTT.

This chain uses TRBV2 with TRBJ2-7; D might be TRBD1 (6 bases). CDR3 length equals 13 residues. Germline V lookup: CDR1 SNHLY, CDR2 FYNNEI. V shed 3 bases and J shed 8 bases, with 14 bases lying between them. The CDR3 DNA follows: TGTGCCAGCAGTGAGACGACAGGTCTGAAGCAGTACTTC. Residues: CASSETTGLKQYF.

The chain joins TRBV28 to TRBJ1-2; tentative D call: TRBD1 (6 bases). This CDR3 comprises 15 residues. The germline gives CDR1 MDHEN, CDR2 SYDVKM. V shed 6 bases and J shed 5 bases, with 19 bases lying between them. CDR3 loop: CASSPGAAQEYGYTF. CDR3 sequence (DNA): TGTGCCAGCAGCCCAGGGGCGGCTCAGGAGTATGGCTACACCTTC.

This chain links TRBV28 with TRBJ2-7; D assignment may be TRBD1 or TRBD2 (5 bases each). V was pared by 6 bases and J by 1 base, with 19 bases between. The germline V gene has CDR1 MDHEN and CDR2 SYDVKM. The CDR3 loop spans 16 amino acids. CDR3 region: CASSPTGTQASYEQYF. CDR3 DNA: TGTGCCAGCAGCCCAACCGGGACCCAGGCGTCCTACGAGCAGTACTTC.

This clone was picked up one time. J is TRBJ1-3 and V is TRBV5-6; D not resolved. Germline CDR1 is SGHDT and CDR2 is YYEEEE. Trimming shortened V by 4 bases and J by 0 bases, and 20 bases separated the two germline ends. The CDR3 loop spans 18 amino acids. The CDR3 sequence is CASSPRYGFNPSGNTIYF. The CDR3 coding sequence is TGTGCCAGCAGCCCTCGTTACGGGTTTAACCCCTCTGGAAACACCATATATTTT.

V is TRBV10-3 and J is TRBJ2-2, with D possibly matching TRBD1 (6 bases). The CDR3 runs 14 residues. CDR1 is ENHRY and CDR2 is SYGVKD in the germline V gene. The germline V and J ends were trimmed by 6 bases and 0 bases, with 8 bases remaining between them. In DNA form, the CDR3 reads TGTGCCATCAGCGGGACATCGAACACCGGGGAGCTGTTTTTT. It codes for CAISGTSNTGELFF.

The chain recombines TRBV9 with TRBJ2-2, with 15 bases fitting TRBD2. The CDR3 spans 18 residues. Germline V gene lookup returns CDR1 SGDLS and CDR2 YYNGEE. Trimming cost V 2 bases and J 8 bases; bases outside gene matches: 10. The CDR3 sequence is CASSVAPQGLAGGGELFF. In nucleotides, the CDR3 is TGTGCCAGCAGCGTCGCCCCACAGGGACTAGCGGGAGGTGGGGAGCTGTTTTTT.

Turning to this clone: Other DNA sequences in the same sample also yield this CDR3. The chain uses TRBV5-1 and TRBJ2-3; 10 bases are a match to TRBD2. The CDR3 is 16 residues long. The trim removed 0 bases at V and 1 base at J, leaving 2 bases unmatched. Germline V gene data show CDR1 as SGHRS and CDR2 as YFSETQ. CDR3 sequence: CASSLGLAGGTDTQYF. The CDR3 DNA reads as TGCGCCAGCAGCTTGGGGCTAGCGGGAGGCACAGATACGCAGTATTTT.

The V and J genes are TRBV5-4 and TRBJ2-7, with D possibly TRBD1 on 5 matching bases. Trimming pared 4 bases from V and 2 bases from J, leaving 13 bases between. Germline V gene lookup returns CDR1 SGHNT and CDR2 YYREEE (reference sequence). This CDR3 region has 14 residues. As DNA, the CDR3 is TGTGCCAGCAGCGATAGCAGGGTCACCTACGAGCAGTACTTC. It specifies CASSDSRVTYEQYF.

This chain links TRBV7-8 with TRBJ2-5; D is possibly TRBD1 or TRBD2 (6 bases each). The end of the DNA fits TRBJ2-7 better, so the J call may be wrong. Germline CDR1 and CDR2: SGHVS and FQNEAQ. The CDR3 length is 18 residues. Here the CDR3 reads CASSSSDSGGHFSYEQYF. The CDR3 DNA is TGTGCCAGCAGCTCAAGCGACTCCGGGGGACACTTCTCCTACGAGCAGTACTTC.

In nucleotides, the CDR3 is TGCGCCAGCAGCCTTGAGCAGGGAGTAGGAGAGACCCAGTACTTC. This translates into CASSLEQGVGETQYF. The chain carries TRBV4-1 and TRBJ2-5; D could derive from TRBD1 or TRBD2 (5 bases each). Per germline, CDR1 MGHRA and CDR2 YSYEKL. Trimming removed 4 bases from V and 4 bases from J, with 16 bases in between. This CDR3 contains 15 residues.

In its sample, this clone was seen once. The chain joins TRBV6-1 to TRBJ1-5; D not resolved. CDR3 length: 14 residues. The germline V gene encodes CDR1 MNHNS and CDR2 SASEGT. Trimming removed 4 bases from V and 6 bases from J, with 13 bases in between. CDR3 sequence reads: CASSAVGSGQPQHF. CDR3 nucleotides: TGTGCCAGCAGTGCCGTGGGTTCGGGTCAGCCCCAGCATTTT.

The V and J genes are TRBV6-5 and TRBJ2-5, with a weak D call TRBD1 (6 bases). CDR3 length equals 14 residues. Trimming shortened V by 5 bases and J by 5 bases, and 15 bases separated the two germline ends. Germline assignment: CDR1 MNHEY and CDR2 SVGAGI. CDR3 sequence reads: CASSHGAGVETQYF. The CDR3 nucleotides are TGTGCCAGCAGTCACGGGGCAGGGGTGGAGACCCAGTACTTC.

The chain has TRBV5-6 and TRBJ1-2, with D unresolved. Germline CDR1 and CDR2: SGHDT and YYEEEE. The CDR3 runs 14 residues. Trimming cost V 0 bases and J 5 bases, with 11 bases left between them. This chain's CDR3 is CASSLAGVYYGYTF. Here the CDR3 DNA reads TGTGCCAGCAGCTTGGCCGGGGTTTATTATGGCTACACCTTC.